The rows below give T cell receptor beta chains drawn from one sample of a study of OX40 agonist ivuxolimab in advanced cancers. Libraries were prepared by immunoSEQ multiplex PCR; TCRdb keeps only in-frame clonotypes and omits some of them. The sample holds tens of thousands of clones; 80% to 85% are singletons and the top ten take 3.5% to 4.5%. The material sequenced was CD4+ or CD8+ T cells sorted from blood, taken in a trial of the OX40 agonist ivuxolimab. These receptors were obtained from an adult with an advanced solid tumor such as melanoma, head and neck, liver or kidney cancer. CDR3s include the opening cysteine and the closing phenylalanine or tryptophan. A D gene is named only where the DNA matches it firmly. Clone size is given for some rows only: seen once, a few or many times, or a class if the clone is expanded.

j_gene	abundance	v_gene	d_gene	CDR3nt	CDR3aa
TRBJ1-2	-	TRBV5-1	-	TGCGCCAGCAGCTTGGCCCGGGACACCGATACCGGGGGCTACACCTTC	CASSLARDTDTGGYTF
TRBJ2-1	-	TRBV7-3	TRBD2	TGTGCCAGCAGCCCTGGACTAGCGGGGGGGCATAGGGATGAGCAGTTCTTC	CASSPGLAGGHRDEQFF
TRBJ2-3	-	TRBV5-1	TRBD1	TGCGCCAGCAGCTTGGCCAGGGGGAATACGCAGTATTTT	CASSLARGNTQYF
TRBJ2-5	-	TRBV29-1	-	TGCAGCGCCCCCTCCGGAGAGACCCAGTACTTC	CSAPSGETQYF
TRBJ2-1	-	TRBV7-3	TRBD2	TGTGCCAGCAGCCCCTTGGGGGGGATCGCCTACAATGAGCAGTTCTTC	CASSPLGGIAYNEQFF
TRBJ2-2	-	TRBV7-9	-	TGTGCCAGCAGCTTGATCAGGAACACCGGGGAGCTGTTTTTT	CASSLIRNTGELFF
TRBJ2-7	-	TRBV7-9	-	TGTGCCAGCAGCTTAGTGGGATATCGACAAGCCTACGAGCAGTACTTC	CASSLVGYRQAYEQYF
TRBJ2-5	-	TRBV7-3	TRBD1	TGTGCCAGCAGCTCACAGGGGACAGGGGAGACCCAGTACTTC	CASSSQGTGETQYF
TRBJ1-1	once	TRBV5-4	TRBD1	TGTGCCAGCAGCTTATCTCAGGGGGCCGGGACTGAAGCTTTCTTT	CASSLSQGAGTEAFF
TRBJ2-2	-	TRBV7-2	-	TGTGCCAGCAGCTTAGATAGTTTCGGCTTGGACACCGGGGAGCTGTTTTTT	CASSLDSFGLDTGELFF
TRBJ1-2	once	TRBV6-1	-	TGTGCCAGCAGTGACTCGGGGCCCTATGGCTACACCTTC	CASSDSGPYGYTF
TRBJ1-4	-	TRBV28	-	TGTGCCAGCAGACATCGTAATGAAAAACTGTTTTTT	CASRHRNEKLFF
TRBJ2-1	-	TRBV18	-	TGTGCCAGCTCACCATCGGGTGAGCAGTTCTTC	CASSPSGEQFF
TRBJ2-1	-	TRBV7-7	TRBD2	TGTGCTAGCAGCTCCACACTAGCGGGGGGAAATGAGCAGTTCTTC	CASSSTLAGGNEQFF
TRBJ1-2	-	TRBV5-1	TRBD1	TGCGCCAGCAGCACACGGACAGGAACGGGTGGCTACACCTTC	CASSTRTGTGGYTF
TRBJ1-5	few	TRBV11-2	-	TGTGCCAGCAGCCTCGGGACATATCAGCCCCAGCATTTT	CASSLGTYQPQHF
TRBJ1-2	-	TRBV2	TRBD1	TGTGCCAGCAGTGTCGGACAGGGTAGGAACAACTATGGCTACACCTTC	CASSVGQGRNNYGYTF
TRBJ2-3	-	TRBV5-1	-	TGCGCCAGCAGCTTGGGGTCTTACACAGATACGCAGTATTTT	CASSLGSYTDTQYF
TRBJ2-5	once	TRBV2	TRBD1	TGTGCCAGCAGTGGGCAGGGGGAAAAGACCCAGTACTTC	CASSGQGEKTQYF
TRBJ1-6	-	TRBV10-3	-	TGTGCCATCACCTCAGGGCTTTCAGATTCACCCCTCCACTTT	CAITSGLSDSPLHF
TRBJ1-1	-	TRBV6-6	TRBD1	TGTGCCAGCCGGGGACAGCTCCTGAACACTGAAGCTTTCTTT	CASRGQLLNTEAFF
TRBJ1-6	-	TRBV2	-	TGTGCCAGCAGAACTCAGACAACCTATAATTCACCCCTCCACTTT	CASRTQTTYNSPLHF
TRBJ2-7	-	TRBV4-3	TRBD1	TGCGCCAGCAGCCAAGTTCTCTTCGGACAGGGATCGAGCTCCTACGAGCAGTACTTC	CASSQVLFGQGSSSYEQYF
TRBJ2-3	-	TRBV5-1	-	TGCGCCAGCAGCTTGACTGGTTTTAGCACAGATACGCAGTATTTT	CASSLTGFSTDTQYF
TRBJ1-2	-	TRBV19	-	TGTGCCAGTAGGCGACCAGGGGATTCTAGCTATGGCTACACCTTC	CASRRPGDSSYGYTF
TRBJ1-4	-	TRBV19	-	TGTGCCAGTAGTATCTCTGCAGGGCGTACTGAAAAACTGTTTTTT	CASSISAGRTEKLFF
TRBJ2-7	few	TRBV5-4	-	TGTGCCAGCAGCTTGACCGGCAGCGGCACCTCCTACGAGCAGTACTTC	CASSLTGSGTSYEQYF
TRBJ1-5	-	TRBV2	-	TGTGCCAGCAGTGGCGGGACGGCGGGATATCAGCCCCAGCATTTT	CASSGGTAGYQPQHF
TRBJ2-5	-	TRBV7-2	-	TGTGCCAGCAGCTTAAGGCGCGGAGAGACCCAGTACTTC	CASSLRRGETQYF
TRBJ2-7	-	TRBV7-2	TRBD1	TGTGCCAGCAGCTCGGACAGGCGAGGGCAGCAGTACTTC	CASSSDRRGQQYF
TRBJ1-5	-	TRBV19	-	TGTGCCAGTAGCCCCCCCGGGATGTTGAAGCCCCAGCATTTT	CASSPPGMLKPQHF
TRBJ2-1	-	TRBV28	-	TGTGCCAGCAGTTTATGGACAACCGCCTCCTACAATGAGCAGTTCTTC	CASSLWTTASYNEQFF
TRBJ2-1	-	TRBV19	-	TGTGCCAGTAGTCTGTCTGGAGCTTTCCAGTTCTTC	CASSLSGAFQFF
TRBJ2-7	-	TRBV11-2	TRBD1	TGTGCCAGCAGCTTGGACAGGGGGTCCTACGAGCAGTACTTC	CASSLDRGSYEQYF
TRBJ1-1	-	TRBV6-6	-	TGTGCCAGCAGTTACTCCCAGGCGAACACTGAAGCTTTCTTT	CASSYSQANTEAFF
TRBJ1-5	-	TRBV28	-	TGTGCCAGCACCAATGGAAACAATCAGCCTCAGCATTTT	CASTNGNNQPQHF
TRBJ2-7	-	TRBV5-4	TRBD2	TGTGCCAGCAGCCCTGGACTAGCGATCGAGCAGTACTTC	CASSPGLAIEQYF
TRBJ2-1	-	TRBV11-3	-	TGTGCCAGCAGCTTAGATGCCGTTCAGAACAATGAGCAGTTCTTC	CASSLDAVQNNEQFF
TRBJ2-3	-	TRBV27	TRBD1	TGTGCCAGCAGTTGGGGGACAGGGTTCGGCACAGATACGCAGTATTTT	CASSWGTGFGTDTQYF
TRBJ2-7	-	TRBV18	TRBD1	TGTGCCAGCTCACCGACAGGGGCTCCGGACTACGAGCAGTACTTC	CASSPTGAPDYEQYF
TRBJ1-2	-	TRBV6-6	-	TGTGCCAGCACCACACAGGGTTCCCTTGGCGGCTACACCTTC	CASTTQGSLGGYTF
TRBJ2-3	-	TRBV7-3	-	TGTGCCAGCAGCTTCTCGGTCACAGATACGCAGTATTTT	CASSFSVTDTQYF